This T cell receptor (beta chain) was documented in a study of T-cell memory formation after mild COVID-19. Study at large: Most TCR clusters belonged to a single donor. Broader study findings: Whereas later expanders leaned CD4+, clones contracting day 15 to 85 showed a balanced CD4/CD8 makeup. In second-wave clones peaking day 37, SARS-CoV-2 specificity remained unconfirmed. Pre-infection memory held some responding clones, suggesting pre-existing cross-reactive T cells responded.

TCRdb passed the 5' RACE reads through MiXCR, listing each CDR3 protein once. The sample contains approximately 82,000 distinct CDR3 sequences, roughly 13% of which appear only once. CDR1 is SGHVS and CDR2 is FNYEAQ in the germline V gene. The CDR3 is 14 amino acids. Trimming removed 3 bases at V and 5 bases at J, with 14 bases between. This clonotype was seen at least ten times. What it binds is unknown. The chain carries TRBV7-6 and TRBJ2-7; tentative D call: TRBD2 (6 bases). This receptor was identified in a man aged 18 to 30 who had mild COVID-19 (a few samples of this study predate the infection). Cell type and time point are not known. The sequencing input was PBMCs or a T cell subset sorted from them (not recorded which). The CDR3 DNA sequence: TGTGCCAGCAGCTTGGGATCGGGAGCCAACGAGCAGTACTTC. Translation gives CASSLGSGANEQYF.